The entry below gives a single T cell receptor (beta chain) sequence along with its context. The sample comes from a study of shared clonotypes between healthy human individuals. Germline V gene lookup returns CDR1 SEHNR and CDR2 FQNEAQ (reference sequence). This CDR3 comprises 16 residues. Trimming took 4 bases from V and 1 from J; bases not matched to a gene: 7. Here immunoSEQ multiplex PCR was the method, and the copy in TCRdb shows in-frame clones only, minus some. Among roughly 2.2 million clones listed, more than 80% were seen once. The clonotype comes from a man between 18 and 35 years old in good health. Some clones in this sample may be carry-over from other donors' samples. Sequencing input: naive CD4+ T cells from PBMCs. Subset reported: CD45RA+ positively selected. The J gene is TRBJ2-1, the V gene TRBV7-9; 7 bases match TRBD2. This CDR3 reads CASSSGRGRSYNEQFF. The CDR3 bases are TGTGCCAGCAGCTCAGGGAGGGGCCGATCCTACAATGAGCAGTTCTTC.